This section outlines one T cell receptor beta chain sequence together with its context. The data originate from a study of T cell changes during pregnancy in multiple sclerosis. Data came from immunoSEQ multiplex PCR; TCRdb stores just in-frame clones and leaves some out. The sample consists of under 110,000 clones, more than 85% of them appearing once. With 5 bases removed from V and 6 bases from J, the gap between germline ends came to 7 bases. CDR3 size: 12 residues. CDR1 and CDR2 (germline): SGHAT, FQNNGV. The sample was peripheral blood, taken in the second trimester of pregnancy. The receptor was isolated from a female donor with multiple sclerosis, enrolled in a pregnancy study. This chain links TRBV11-2 with TRBJ2-2; D unclear. CDR3 bases: TGTGCCAGCAGCCCCCTCCCCGGGGAGCTGTTTTTT. Its protein is CASSPLPGELFF.